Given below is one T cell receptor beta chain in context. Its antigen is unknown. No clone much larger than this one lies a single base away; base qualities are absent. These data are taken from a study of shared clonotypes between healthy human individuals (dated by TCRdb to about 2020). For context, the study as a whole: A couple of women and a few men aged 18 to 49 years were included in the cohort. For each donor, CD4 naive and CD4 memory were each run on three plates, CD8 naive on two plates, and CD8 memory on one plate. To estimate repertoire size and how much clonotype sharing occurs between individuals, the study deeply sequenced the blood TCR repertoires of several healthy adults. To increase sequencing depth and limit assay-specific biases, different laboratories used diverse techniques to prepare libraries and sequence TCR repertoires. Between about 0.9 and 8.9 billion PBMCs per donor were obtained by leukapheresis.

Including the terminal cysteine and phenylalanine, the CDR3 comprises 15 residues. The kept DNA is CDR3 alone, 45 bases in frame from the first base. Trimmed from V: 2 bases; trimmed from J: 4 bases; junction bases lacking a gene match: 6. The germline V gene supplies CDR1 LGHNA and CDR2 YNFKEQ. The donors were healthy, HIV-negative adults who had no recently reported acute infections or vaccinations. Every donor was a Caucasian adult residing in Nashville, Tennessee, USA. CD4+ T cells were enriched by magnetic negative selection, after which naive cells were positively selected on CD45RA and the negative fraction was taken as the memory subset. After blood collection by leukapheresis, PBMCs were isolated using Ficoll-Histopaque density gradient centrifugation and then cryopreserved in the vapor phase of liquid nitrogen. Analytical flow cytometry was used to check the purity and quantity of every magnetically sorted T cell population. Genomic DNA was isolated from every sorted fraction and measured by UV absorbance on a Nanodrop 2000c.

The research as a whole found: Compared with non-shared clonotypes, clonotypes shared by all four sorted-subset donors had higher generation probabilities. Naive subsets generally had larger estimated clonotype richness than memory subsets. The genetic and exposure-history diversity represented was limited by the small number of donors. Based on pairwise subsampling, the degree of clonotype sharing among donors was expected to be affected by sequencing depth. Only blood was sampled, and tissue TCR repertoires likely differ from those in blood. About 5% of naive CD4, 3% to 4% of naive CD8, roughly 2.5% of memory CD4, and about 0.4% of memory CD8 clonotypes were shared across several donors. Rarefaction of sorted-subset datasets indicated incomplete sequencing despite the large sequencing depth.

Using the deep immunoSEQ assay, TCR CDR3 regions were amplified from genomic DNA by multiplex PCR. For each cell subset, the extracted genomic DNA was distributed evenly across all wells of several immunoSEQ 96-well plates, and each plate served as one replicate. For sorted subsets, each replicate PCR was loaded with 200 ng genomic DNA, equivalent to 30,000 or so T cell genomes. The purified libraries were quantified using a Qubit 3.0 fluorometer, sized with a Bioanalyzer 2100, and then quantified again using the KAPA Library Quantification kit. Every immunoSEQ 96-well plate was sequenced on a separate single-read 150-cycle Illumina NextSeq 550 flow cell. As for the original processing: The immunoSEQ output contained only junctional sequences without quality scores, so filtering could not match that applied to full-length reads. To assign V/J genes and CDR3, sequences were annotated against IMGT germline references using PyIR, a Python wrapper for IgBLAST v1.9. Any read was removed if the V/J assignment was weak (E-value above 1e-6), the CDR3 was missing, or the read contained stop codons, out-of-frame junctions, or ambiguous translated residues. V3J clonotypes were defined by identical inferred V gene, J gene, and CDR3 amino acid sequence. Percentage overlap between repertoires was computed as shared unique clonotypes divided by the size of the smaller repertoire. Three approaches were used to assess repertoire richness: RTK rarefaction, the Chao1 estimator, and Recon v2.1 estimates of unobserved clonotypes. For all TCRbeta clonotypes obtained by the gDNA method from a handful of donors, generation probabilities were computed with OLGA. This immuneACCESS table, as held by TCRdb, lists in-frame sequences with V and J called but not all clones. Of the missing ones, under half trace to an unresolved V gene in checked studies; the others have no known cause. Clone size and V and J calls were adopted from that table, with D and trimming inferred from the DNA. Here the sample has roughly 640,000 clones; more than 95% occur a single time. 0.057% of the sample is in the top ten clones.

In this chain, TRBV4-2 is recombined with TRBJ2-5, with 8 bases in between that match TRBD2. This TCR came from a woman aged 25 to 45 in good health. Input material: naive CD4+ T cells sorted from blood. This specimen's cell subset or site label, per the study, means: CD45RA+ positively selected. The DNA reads TGTGCCAGCAGCCAAAGGCGGGAGGTGAGAGAGACCCAGTACTTC. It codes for CASSQRREVRETQYF.